This entry concerns a single T cell receptor (beta chain). Antigen unknown. The data were taken from a study of monozygotic twins with inflammatory bowel disease. Per the germline V gene, CDR1 is SGDLS and CDR2 is YYNGEE. The CDR3 length is 15 residues. Study observations and caveats: Backing was not found for a single strong signal or clonotype associated with IBD.

With eight separate reactions per sample, the authors made cDNA. The template switching step added UMIs that contained a 6-nucleotide sample barcode. Reprocessing the 5' RACE reads, TCRdb reports a single entry for every CDR3 protein and omits DNA. The listing records about 160,000 distinct CDR3 sequences. The receptor was derived from a human donor with ulcerative colitis or Crohn's disease, or a healthy co-twin of an affected twin (not recorded which). J is TRBJ1-1 and V is TRBV9; as DNA is missing, the TRBD1 call by TCRdb cannot be tested. The sequenced sample consisted of blood. The CDR3 loop is CASSVVGAGGAEAFF.